Listed below are T cell receptor beta chains from one sample, sequenced in a study of PD-L1 blockade in urothelial cancer. Some clones are missing from TCRdb's copy, which holds only in-frame ones; the method was immunoSEQ multiplex PCR. The sample lists 35,000 to 45,000 clones; about 88% were seen once. The input for sequencing was PBMCs, taken around atezolizumab (anti-PD-L1) treatment. These receptor sequences come from a woman aged 60 to 75 with urothelial cancer. Each CDR3 is given with its conserved first and last residue. A D gene is named only where the DNA matches it firmly.

V gene	D gene	CDR3 protein
TRBV28	TRBD2	CASSLLGLAAGDEQFF
TRBV6-5	NA	CASNADRNTNIQYF
TRBV11-1	TRBD2	CASSVRGVSYNEQFF
TRBV5-1	TRBD1	CASSLRPRTGLYEQYF
TRBV7-9	NA	CASSYRGGYGELFF
TRBV7-8	TRBD1	CASSSSGGAMNTEAFF
TRBV7-9	NA	CASSRFETQYF
TRBV11-3	TRBD1	CASSSDRGPSGELFF
TRBV7-8	NA	CASSHRIDSEPYEQYF
TRBV19	TRBD2	CASVSSGTRKSEQFF
TRBV9	TRBD1	CASSVGQGPPYEQYF
TRBV28	TRBD2	CASSFPLAGTGELFF
TRBV18	TRBD1	CASSPKDRGLADTQYF
TRBV5-1	NA	CASPVGGRMTEAFF
TRBV28	NA	CASRIRTAFITGELFF
TRBV2	TRBD1	CASRDDRGLYEQYF
TRBV9	NA	CASSVGQGGPNEQFF
TRBV19	NA	CASSPSSVTGELFF
TRBV7-3	TRBD2	CASSSGTSGYEQYF
TRBV7-9	TRBD1	CASSLVGTEHEQYF
TRBV10-3	TRBD2	CAISQAGEGETQYF
TRBV7-9	TRBD2	CASSASLLAGAYEQYF
TRBV25-1	NA	CASSESGRGTETQYF
TRBV7-7	NA	CASSSTFSSYNEQFF
TRBV2	NA	CASIQNTNTGELFF
TRBV9	NA	CASTRTLGRVANEKLFF
TRBV18	NA	CASSPPFNRDSEKLFF
TRBV19	TRBD2	CATKRGPYNEQFF
TRBV5-1	TRBD1	CASSTGQGPLNTEAFF
TRBV5-4	NA	CASSPPGRVGTGELFF
TRBV6-5	TRBD1	CASSYSTGGIDTQYF
TRBV11-2	TRBD1	CASSFRGLSNQPQHF
TRBV9	NA	CASSLPRTGSTGELFF
TRBV4-3	TRBD1	CASSQDQDRGLYEQYF
TRBV10-3	TRBD1	CAISGDRGAETQYF
TRBV7-2	NA	CASSSFAAKYGYTF
TRBV19	NA	CASSTGINLYEQYF
TRBV5-1	TRBD1	CASSLGDRGETEAFF
TRBV29-1	NA	CSVVGGLYNEQFF
TRBV1	NA	CTSSQASVGAGTKTGEQFF
TRBV6-5	TRBD1	CASSLLRGQEAFF
TRBV28	TRBD2	CASSSGNDEQFF
TRBV5-8	NA	CASSLVSGNEQFF
TRBV14	TRBD2	CASSHGLAGARNEQFF
TRBV25-1	TRBD2	CASSLLAGVEETQYF
TRBV13	TRBD1	CASSLRPAGGNTEAFF
TRBV28	NA	CASSFSPTNEKLFF